This paragraph reports one T cell receptor (beta chain). Its antigen is not known. Researchers took RNA transcripts and amplified the TCR beta CDR3 regions from them. A first-round RT-PCR of the TCR CDR3 used the HTBI primer set. TCRdb re-called the multiplex PCR reads with MiXCR, one entry per CDR3 protein. The repertoire holds over 650,000 distinct CDR3 sequences, with about 45% as singletons. The sample comes from a study of T cells in Graves' hyperthyroidism and ophthalmopathy. Notes on the study in general: Most thyroid clonotypes expanded above 0.001 were also detected in blood. A model of 13 V-J pairs discriminated ophthalmopathy from stable hyperthyroidism.

Trimming at V came to 8 bases and at J to 2 bases, leaving 5 bases not matched to a gene. The germline V gene encodes CDR1 SNHLY and CDR2 FYNNEI. The CDR3 is 13 residues long. Sequencing used peripheral blood or thyroid tissue (not recorded which). The receptor comes from an adult man with Graves' disease, either hyperthyroidism or ophthalmopathy (not recorded which). The rearrangement uses TRBV2 and TRBJ2-5; 7 nucleotides line up with TRBD1. The CDR3 is CASLGTVQETQYF. Here the CDR3 DNA reads TGTGCCAGCTTGGGGACAGTTCAAGAGACCCAGTACTTC. The full variable domain, rest sourced from reference TRBV2 and TRBJ2-5, is EPEVTQTPSHQVTQMGQEVILRCVPISNHLYFYWYRQILGQKVEFLVSFYNNEISEKSEIFDDQFSVERPDGSNFTLKIRSTKLEDSAMYFCASLGTVQETQYFGPGTRLLVL.